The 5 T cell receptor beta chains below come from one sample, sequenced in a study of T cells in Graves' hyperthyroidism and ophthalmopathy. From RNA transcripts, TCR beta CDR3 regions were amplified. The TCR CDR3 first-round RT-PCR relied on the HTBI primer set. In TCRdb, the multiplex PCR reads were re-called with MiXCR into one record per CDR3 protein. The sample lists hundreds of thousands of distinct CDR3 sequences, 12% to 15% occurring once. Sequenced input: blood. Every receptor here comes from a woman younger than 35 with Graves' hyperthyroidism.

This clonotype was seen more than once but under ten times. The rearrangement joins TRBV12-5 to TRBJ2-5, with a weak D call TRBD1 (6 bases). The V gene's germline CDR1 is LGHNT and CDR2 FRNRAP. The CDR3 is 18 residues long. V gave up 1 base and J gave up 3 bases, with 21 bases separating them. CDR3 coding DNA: TGTGCTAGTGGTTTGGAAGCCGGGACAAGGGACCGAGAAGAGACCCAGTACTTC. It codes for CASGLEAGTRDREETQYF.

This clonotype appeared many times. The CDR3 region has the DNA TGTGCCAGCAGCCATCCTAGCCTGGAGGAGACCCAGTACTTC. Encoded protein: CASSHPSLEETQYF. The V and J genes are TRBV3-1 and TRBJ2-5, with D perhaps TRBD2 (5 bases). CDR3 length equals 14 residues. V shed 3 bases and J shed 5 bases, with 13 bases lying between them. The germline gives CDR1 LGHDT, CDR2 YNNKEL (reference sequence).

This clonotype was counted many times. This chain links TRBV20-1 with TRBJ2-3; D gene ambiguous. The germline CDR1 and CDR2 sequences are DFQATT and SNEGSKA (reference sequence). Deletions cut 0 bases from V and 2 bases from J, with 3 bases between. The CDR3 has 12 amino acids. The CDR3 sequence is CSARDNTDTQYF. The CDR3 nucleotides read TGCAGTGCTAGAGATAACACAGATACGCAGTATTTT.

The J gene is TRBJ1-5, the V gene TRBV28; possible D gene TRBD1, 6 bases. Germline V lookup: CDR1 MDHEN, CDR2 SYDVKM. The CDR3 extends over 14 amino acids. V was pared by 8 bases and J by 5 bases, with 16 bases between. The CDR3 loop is CASWSGTNYQPQHF. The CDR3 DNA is TGTGCCAGCTGGTCCGGGACAAACTATCAGCCCCAGCATTTT.

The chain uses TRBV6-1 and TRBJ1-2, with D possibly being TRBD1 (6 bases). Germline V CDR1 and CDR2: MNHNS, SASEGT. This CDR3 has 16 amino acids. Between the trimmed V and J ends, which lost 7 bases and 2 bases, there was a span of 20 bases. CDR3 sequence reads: CASTLGSPGANYGYTF. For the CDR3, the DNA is TGTGCCAGCACCCTGGGCTCTCCGGGGGCGAACTATGGCTACACCTTC.